The 18 T cell receptor beta chains below come from one sample, sequenced in a study of T cell responses to AZD1222 COVID-19 vaccine. Generated by immunoSEQ multiplex PCR, the TCRdb table keeps only in-frame clones and is missing some. The data hold about 140,000 clones, with 93% observed a single time. The sample consisted of peripheral blood, taken after recovery from COVID-19. These receptors originate from an adult who had recovered from COVID-19.

This clone was detected only once. The chain couples TRBV24-1 to TRBJ2-3; no firm D call. The CDR3 consists of 15 residues. Germline V gene sequence: CDR1 KGHDR, CDR2 SFDVKD. V gave up 4 bases and J gave up 1 base, with 11 bases separating them. Written as DNA, the CDR3 is TGTGCCACCAGTGACCCCTTAAGTGGCACAGATACGCAGTATTTT. Residues: CATSDPLSGTDTQYF.

The chain carries TRBV6-5 and TRBJ2-1; 7 nucleotides match TRBD1. This CDR3 contains 15 residues. The germline gives CDR1 MNHEY, CDR2 SVGAGI. V was clipped by 5 bases and J by 6 bases; unmatched bases: 10. CDR3 in DNA: TGTGCCAGCAGTCAATACAGGGGTTTGGGCAATGAGCAGTTCTTC. Amino acids: CASSQYRGLGNEQFF.

This clone was seen a single time. This chain links TRBV5-1 with TRBJ2-2; D is perhaps TRBD2 (5 bases). Deletions cut 0 bases from V and 4 bases from J, with 16 bases between. The germline V gene has CDR1 SGHRS and CDR2 YFSETQ. CDR3 length: 17 amino acids. DNA of the CDR3: TGCGCCAGCAGCTTGGGTCGGGGAACAATCACCACCGGGGAGCTGTTTTTT. Its translation is CASSLGRGTITTGELFF.

The chain joins TRBV7-9 to TRBJ2-5; 8 positions agree with TRBD2. This CDR3 region has 19 residues. Trimming cost V 5 bases and J 4 bases; bases outside gene matches: 21. Germline CDR1 reads SEHNR; CDR2 reads FQNEAQ (reference sequence). The CDR3 DNA sequence: TGTGCCAGCAGCCCCCCCATTTGGACTAGCTCCAACTCGGGAGAGACCCAGTACTTC. Translated: CASSPPIWTSSNSGETQYF.

As DNA, the CDR3 is TGTGCCAGCAGCTACGGACAGGGTGGCTACGAGCAGTACTTC. This translates into CASSYGQGGYEQYF. V gene TRBV7-9 combines with J gene TRBJ2-7, with TRBD1 matching 8 bases. The CDR3 totals 14 residues. Germline-derived CDR1 and CDR2 are SEHNR and FQNEAQ (reference sequence). With 4 bases clipped from V and 3 bases from J, the junction kept 5 bases outside the gene matches.

The CDR3 sequence: CASSLASQGTLKGTDTQYF. CDR3 coding DNA: TGTGCCAGCAGCTTGGCATCCCAGGGAACGCTAAAGGGGACAGATACGCAGTATTTT. J is TRBJ2-3 and V is TRBV7-9; D possibly corresponds to TRBD1 (5 bases). With 3 bases removed from V and 3 bases from J, the gap between germline ends came to 25 bases. This CDR3 is built from 19 residues. The germline V gene encodes CDR1 SEHNR and CDR2 FQNEAQ (reference sequence).

V gene TRBV9 combines with J gene TRBJ2-3; TRBD2 matches at 10 bases. V lost 4 bases and J lost 2; bases outside the gene matches: 13. Germline lookup yields CDR1 SGDLS and CDR2 YYNGEE. This CDR3 spans 18 amino acids. The CDR3 DNA sequence: TGTGCCAGCAGCCCTTTTTTCGATAGCGGGAGGTTCACAGATACGCAGTATTTT. Encoded protein: CASSPFFDSGRFTDTQYF.

The genes are TRBV6-6 and TRBJ2-3; no definite D call. The length of the CDR3 is 11 residues. Trimming took off 6 bases at V and 9 bases at J, with 10 bases between the two ends. The germline V gene has CDR1 MNHNY and CDR2 SVGAGI (reference sequence). The CDR3 protein is CASSPSITQYF. The CDR3, as DNA: TGTGCCAGCAGCCCTTCGATCACGCAGTATTTT.

This sequence joins TRBV28 and TRBJ1-2; no reliable D call. The CDR3 extends over 11 amino acids. Trimming stripped 6 bases from V and 4 bases from J, with 6 bases between. Germline V gene sequence: CDR1 MDHEN, CDR2 SYDVKM. The CDR3 DNA reads as TGTGCCAGCAGCCGCACCTATGGCTACACCTTC. It is translated as CASSRTYGYTF.

The gene calls are TRBV19 and TRBJ2-5; D is unresolved. The CDR3 spans 13 residues. Germline V lookup: CDR1 LNHDA, CDR2 SQIVND (reference sequence). V lost 5 bases and J 3 bases, leaving 10 bases between the germline ends. The chain's CDR3 is CASSAQSKETQYF. DNA for the CDR3: TGTGCCAGTAGTGCACAGTCAAAAGAGACCCAGTACTTC.

J is TRBJ1-5 and V is TRBV10-3; 11 bases map to TRBD1. The CDR3 is 14 amino acids. The junction had 7 bases not matched to a gene; V was cut back by 11 bases and J by 4 bases. Per germline, CDR1 ENHRY and CDR2 SYGVKD. The CDR3, as DNA: TGTGCCGTTGGACAGGGGGCGGGTAATCAGCCCCAGCATTTT. Its translation is CAVGQGAGNQPQHF.

Concerning this clone: A read error may produce the germline difference seen at one junction end. The chain has TRBV5-3 and TRBJ2-3, with 11 bases identical to TRBD2. TRBV5-3 is placed among ORFs of uncertain function. The CDR3 consists of 15 residues. The DNA of the CDR3 is TGTGCCAGAAGCTCCGGACTAGCGGGTCCAGATATGCAGTATTTT. This translates into CARSSGLAGPDMQYF.

The V and J genes are TRBV6-4 and TRBJ1-5; perhaps TRBD1 as D (6 bases). The germline CDR1 and CDR2 sequences are MRHNA and SNTAGT. This CDR3 is built from 19 residues. Trimming removed 0 bases from V and 7 bases from J, with 25 bases in between. Here the CDR3 reads CASSDSISAEWNRAQPQHF. The CDR3 DNA is TGTGCCAGCAGTGACTCTATCAGCGCGGAGTGGAACAGGGCCCAGCCCCAGCATTTT.

This clone has just one count. The chain has TRBV7-6 and TRBJ2-5, with D possibly matching TRBD2 (6 bases). There are 16 residues in the CDR3. Trimming stripped 9 bases from V and 3 bases from J, with 23 bases between. Germline V lookup: CDR1 SGHVS, CDR2 FNYEAQ. The CDR3 is CASRQTVGGQEETQYF. The CDR3 DNA is TGTGCCAGTCGCCAGACTGTAGGAGGGCAGGAAGAGACCCAGTACTTC.

V and J are TRBV5-1 and TRBJ2-2; 12 bases match TRBD2. The CDR3 sequence is 19 residues long. Germline V gives CDR1 SGHRS, CDR2 YFSETQ. V lost 4 bases and J lost 4; bases outside the gene matches: 14. The CDR3 coding sequence is TGCGCCAGCAGCCCCCAGGTAAATCCGGGACTAGCGGGCACCGGGGAGCTGTTTTTT. Protein sequence: CASSPQVNPGLAGTGELFF.

The DNA for the CDR3 is TGTGCCAGCAGCCTGGGGCCTAATCATGAAGCTTTCTTT. Translation: CASSLGPNHEAFF. The rearrangement uses TRBV27 and TRBJ1-1, with TRBD1 as a possible D gene (5 bases). CDR1 MNHEY and CDR2 SMNVEV come from the germline V gene (reference sequence). This CDR3 has 13 residues. The ends were cut back, 6 bases at V and 7 bases at J, with 15 bases in the middle.

CDR3 amino acids: CAWSTGGPRGETQYF. DNA for the CDR3: TGTGCCTGGAGTACGGGAGGGCCTCGGGGAGAGACCCAGTACTTC. V is TRBV30 and J is TRBJ2-5; 8 bases match TRBD2. V was pared by 2 bases and J by 4 bases, with 9 bases of the junction left unmatched. The CDR3 length is 15 residues. Germline assignment: CDR1 GTSNPN and CDR2 SVGIG (reference sequence).

The rearrangement uses TRBV5-4 and TRBJ2-7; D is uncertain. CDR1 SGHNT and CDR2 YYREEE come from the germline V gene (reference sequence). The CDR3 contains 14 residues. V was trimmed by 3 bases and J by 2 bases, leaving 12 bases between them. Written as DNA, the CDR3 is TGTGCCAGCAGCTCGGTTGTGCGAACCTACGAGCAGTACTTC. Residues: CASSSVVRTYEQYF.